Presented here are 28 T cell receptor beta chains from one specimen sequenced in a study of CD8 T cells in Susac syndrome. cDNA came from about 0.46 to 1 ug RNA primed by random hexamers. TCRdb re-called the immunoSEQ multiplex PCR reads with MiXCR, one entry per CDR3 protein. This sample yields under 150,000 distinct CDR3 sequences, of which about 93% are seen a single time; about 0.23% belongs to the top ten. Material: CD8+ T cells from PBMCs. Receptors were obtained from a human donor with multiple sclerosis.

V usage is TRBV9 and J usage is TRBJ2-2, with 8 bases aligning to TRBD2. CDR1 SGDLS and CDR2 YYNGEE come from the germline V gene. The CDR3 extends over 16 amino acids. The junction had 7 bases not matched to a gene; V was cut back by 0 bases and J by 6 bases. This CDR3 reads CASSVALSAGAGELFF. CDR3 nucleotides: TGTGCCAGCAGCGTAGCTTTGTCAGCGGGAGCCGGGGAGCTGTTTTTT.

The chain joins TRBV9 to TRBJ2-2; 10 bases line up with TRBD2. The CDR3 contains 16 residues. Looked up from germline, CDR1 is SGDLS and CDR2 is YYNGEE. Unmatched junction bases numbered 4, after V lost 4 bases and J lost 1 base. The CDR3 protein is CASSPLAGENTGELFF. The CDR3 nucleotides are TGTGCCAGCAGCCCCCTAGCGGGGGAGAACACCGGGGAGCTGTTTTTT. Looking up the rest from reference TRBV9 and TRBJ2-2 gives the full variable domain: DSGVTQTPKHLITATGQRVTLRCSPRSGDLSVYWYQQSLDQGLQFLIQYYNGEERAKGNILERFSAQQFPDLHSELNLSSLELGDSALYFCASSPLAGENTGELFFGEGSRLTVL.

This chain connects TRBV2 to TRBJ2-3; 9 positions agree with TRBD2. Germline loops: CDR1 SNHLY, CDR2 FYNNEI. The CDR3 loop spans 15 amino acids. Trimming took 10 bases from V and 4 from J; bases not matched to a gene: 12. The CDR3 loop reads CATALGTSRADTQYF. The DNA for the CDR3 is TGTGCCACCGCCCTAGGGACTAGCAGGGCAGATACGCAGTATTTT.

This chain uses TRBV6-2 or TRBV6-3 with TRBJ2-1; 9 bases agree with TRBD2. The V gene's germline CDR1 is MNHEY and CDR2 SVGEGT. J lost 8 bases, V lost 0 bases, and 8 bases had no gene match. This CDR3 is built from 16 residues. CDR3 DNA: TGTGCCAGCAGTTACTCGAGGCGGGAGGGCCGATATGAGCAGTTCTTC. The encoded protein is CASSYSRREGRYEQFF.

The rearrangement uses TRBV6-2 or TRBV6-3 and TRBJ2-7; D is possibly TRBD1 (5 bases). Germline V gene lookup returns CDR1 MNHEY and CDR2 SVGEGT. V was shortened by 9 bases and J by 3 bases, with 30 bases between the two germline ends. The CDR3 spans 18 residues. CDR3 sequence: CASNTGTNPKGIYYEQYF. CDR3 nucleotides: TGTGCCAGTAATACGGGCACAAACCCCAAGGGGATCTACTACGAGCAGTACTTC.

The gene calls are TRBV29-1 and TRBJ2-7; D gene ambiguous. Trimming stripped 0 bases from V and 3 bases from J, with 9 bases between. This CDR3 region has 13 residues. Germline V gives CDR1 SQVTM, CDR2 ANQGSEA. The CDR3 loop is CSVEEGKDYEQYF. The CDR3 DNA sequence: TGCAGCGTTGAAGAGGGGAAGGACTACGAGCAGTACTTC.

The rearrangement uses TRBV12-3 or TRBV12-4 and TRBJ2-1; 13 positions match TRBD2. With V trimmed by 6 bases and J by 9 bases, 11 bases remained unmatched. There are 16 residues in the CDR3. In nucleotides, the CDR3 is TGTGCCAGCAGACCCGGACTAGCGGGAGTAGTGAGTGAGCAGTTCTTC. Residues: CASRPGLAGVVSEQFF.

The genes are TRBV7-6 and TRBJ2-7; D is possibly TRBD1 (7 bases). CDR1 and CDR2 (germline): SGHVS, FNYEAQ. V lost 0 bases to trimming and J lost 2 bases, with 11 bases between them. The CDR3 runs to 15 residues. The DNA for the CDR3 is TGTGCCAGCAGCTTAGCGGAGGGGGCTACCTACGAGCAGTACTTC. Protein product: CASSLAEGATYEQYF.

The J gene is TRBJ2-3, the V gene TRBV7-2; TRBD2 might be the D (7 bases). CDR1 is SGHTA and CDR2 is FQGNSA in the germline V gene. The CDR3 loop spans 15 amino acids. V lost 0 bases and J lost 5, with 12 bases in between. The CDR3 bases are TGTGCCAGCAGCTTAGCGCGGGGAGGGGGAGATACGCAGTATTTT. Translating it yields CASSLARGGGDTQYF.

The rearrangement links TRBV5-6 to TRBJ1-1; possibly TRBD1 for D (6 bases). Deletions cut 2 bases from V and 3 bases from J, with 8 bases between. This CDR3 contains 13 residues. Germline lookup yields CDR1 SGHDT and CDR2 YYEEEE. For the CDR3, the DNA is TGTGCCAGCAGCTTATCAGGGGACACTGAAGCTTTCTTT. Its protein product is CASSLSGDTEAFF.

This chain uses TRBV20-1 with TRBJ1-3, with 7 positions matching TRBD1. V was pared by 0 bases and J by 4 bases, with 3 bases of the junction left unmatched. The CDR3 loop spans 14 amino acids. CDR1 is DFQATT, CDR2 SNEGSKA, per germline (reference sequence). CDR3 sequence reads: CSAREVTGGNTIYF. In DNA form, the CDR3 reads TGCAGTGCTAGAGAGGTGACAGGGGGAAACACCATATATTTT.

This chain links TRBV4-1 with TRBJ2-2, with D possibly matching TRBD1 (6 bases). Germline CDR1 reads MGHRA; CDR2 reads YSYEKL. There are 15 residues in the CDR3. V was shortened by 0 bases and J by 5 bases, with 10 bases between the two germline ends. This chain's CDR3 is CASSQDAQGTGELFF. Written as DNA, the CDR3 is TGCGCCAGCAGCCAAGATGCTCAGGGGACCGGGGAGCTGTTTTTT.

This chain links TRBV29-1 with TRBJ1-2; D gene unclear. Germline values: CDR1 SQVTM, CDR2 ANQGSEA. V shed 5 bases and J shed 4 bases, with 14 bases lying between them. The CDR3 contains 13 residues. The DNA of the CDR3 is TGCAGCGTTCTCGCAGGCCGGCCCTATGGCTACACCTTC. It specifies CSVLAGRPYGYTF.

This chain joins TRBV19 and TRBJ1-1, with TRBD1 identical over 7 bases. The germline gives CDR1 LNHDA, CDR2 SQIVND (reference sequence). The junction had 4 bases not matched to a gene; V was cut back by 6 bases and J by 3 bases. The CDR3 length is 13 residues. CDR3 coding DNA: TGTGCCAGTAGAACAGGGGTTGACACTGAAGCTTTCTTT. Its translation is CASRTGVDTEAFF.

V gene TRBV5-1 combines with J gene TRBJ2-7; 9 nucleotides align to TRBD1. Germline lookup yields CDR1 SGHRS and CDR2 YFSETQ. V shed 9 bases and J 6 bases; nucleotides not matched to a gene: 13. The CDR3 extends over 14 amino acids. The CDR3 coding sequence is TGCGCCACTGCCCTGGACAGGGGTGCTGTCGAGCAGTACTTC. This sequence encodes CATALDRGAVEQYF.

This chain joins TRBV27 and TRBJ1-5; no definite D call. The V end was cut by 5 bases, the J end by 4 bases, with 6 bases between. Germline assignment: CDR1 MNHEY and CDR2 SMNVEV (reference sequence). CDR3 length: 12 residues. In nucleotides, the CDR3 is TGTGCCAGCAGTCCCCCAAATCAGCCCCAGCATTTT. Its protein product is CASSPPNQPQHF.

The rearrangement joins TRBV20-1 to TRBJ2-5; D tentatively fits TRBD1 or TRBD2 (5 bases each). V was trimmed by 4 bases and J by 2 bases, leaving 20 bases between them. In germline, CDR1 is DFQATT, CDR2 SNEGSKA (reference sequence). The CDR3 has 16 residues. The CDR3 region is CSATGYSEGPQETQYF. The CDR3 nucleotides read TGCAGTGCTACGGGTTATTCAGAGGGACCACAAGAGACCCAGTACTTC.

This sequence joins TRBV2 and TRBJ1-2; 10 nucleotides match TRBD1. This CDR3 has 15 amino acids. V trimming: 6 bases; J trimming: 5 bases; junction bases outside the gene matches: 9. The germline V gene has CDR1 SNHLY and CDR2 FYNNEI. The CDR3 is CASSESGQGGYGYTF. The CDR3 nucleotides are TGTGCCAGCAGCGAAAGCGGACAGGGGGGATATGGCTACACCTTC.

The V and J genes are TRBV30 and TRBJ1-5, with TRBD1 matching 7 bases. Germline values: CDR1 GTSNPN, CDR2 SVGIG (reference sequence). V gave up 5 bases and J gave up 1 base; unmatched junction bases: 2. CDR3 length: 13 amino acids. The CDR3 sequence is CAWGTESNQPQHF. The CDR3 DNA follows: TGTGCCTGGGGGACAGAGAGCAATCAGCCCCAGCATTTT.

The sample holds one count of this clonotype. CDR3 region: CASSQESGSDGYTF. DNA of the CDR3: TGCGCCAGCAGCCAAGAGTCCGGGTCGGATGGCTACACCTTC. The chain recombines TRBV4-1 with TRBJ1-2; D unresolved. The V end lost 0 bases, the J end lost 6 bases, and 11 bases lay between the germline ends. CDR3 length: 14 amino acids. CDR1 and CDR2 (germline): MGHRA, YSYEKL.

The chain employs TRBV5-4 and TRBJ2-1; TRBD2 might be the D (6 bases). This CDR3 has 16 amino acids. V lost 0 bases, J lost 5 bases, and 15 bases lay in between. CDR1 and CDR2 (germline): SGHNT, YYREEE (reference sequence). In nucleotides, the CDR3 is TGTGCCAGCAGCTTGGTCCCCGGGAGTGTCAACAATGAGCAGTTCTTC. It specifies CASSLVPGSVNNEQFF.

The rearrangement uses TRBV28 and TRBJ2-5; D remains ambiguous. This CDR3 has 13 amino acids. Germline V gene lookup returns CDR1 MDHEN and CDR2 SYDVKM. V lost 6 bases, J lost 1 base, and 9 bases lay in between. CDR3 protein: CASRPTLQETQYF. In DNA form, the CDR3 reads TGTGCCAGCAGACCGACACTCCAAGAGACCCAGTACTTC.

The V call is TRBV6-5, the J call TRBJ2-3; 7 positions match TRBD2. Germline V gene sequence: CDR1 MNHEY, CDR2 SVGAGI. The CDR3 runs to 14 residues. The V gene end was trimmed by 4 bases and the J gene end by 0 bases; junction bases not matched to a gene: 1. CDR3 nucleotide sequence: TGTGCCAGCAGTTCTAGCGGTAGCACAGATACGCAGTATTTT. Translation: CASSSSGSTDTQYF.

This rearrangement joins TRBV3-1 to TRBJ2-2, with TRBD2 matching over 7 bases. Losses at the gene ends were 4 bases for V and 5 bases for J; bases not matched to a gene: 4. Looked up from germline, CDR1 is LGHDT and CDR2 is YNNKEL (reference sequence). This CDR3 region has 14 residues. The CDR3 here is CASSPGGRTGELFF. CDR3 DNA sequence: TGTGCCAGCAGCCCAGGCGGGAGAACCGGGGAGCTGTTTTTT.

The chain has TRBV29-1 and TRBJ2-7, with D unresolved. The CDR3 totals 13 residues. Looked up from germline, CDR1 is SQVTM and CDR2 is ANQGSEA. The V and J ends lost 7 bases and 6 bases respectively, with 19 bases between them. The CDR3 sequence: CSARGPGILEQYF. As DNA, the CDR3 is TGCAGCGCCAGAGGACCTGGAATCCTCGAGCAGTACTTC.

V gene TRBV19 combines with J gene TRBJ2-1, with 12 bases identical to TRBD2. This CDR3 region has 15 residues. CDR1 is LNHDA, CDR2 SQIVND, per germline (reference sequence). V lost 5 bases to trimming and J lost 10 bases; unmatched junction nucleotides: 9. The CDR3 DNA reads TGTGCCAGTAGTCCACTAGCGGGAGGCGGGGGGGAGCAGTTCTTC. This sequence encodes CASSPLAGGGGEQFF.

J is TRBJ2-4 and V is TRBV7-9; 8 bases agree with TRBD1. This CDR3 contains 16 residues. V shed 5 bases, J shed 5 bases, and the junction held 11 bases outside the gene matches. Germline V CDR1 and CDR2: SEHNR, FQNEAQ (reference sequence). CDR3 sequence: CASSLYVGGQENIQYF. The CDR3 DNA reads as TGTGCCAGCAGCCTCTATGTGGGGGGACAGGAAAACATTCAGTACTTC.

This clonotype has a single count. The chain carries TRBV15 and TRBJ2-1; the match to TRBD1 covers 8 bases. The J segment lost 6 bases and the V segment lost 5 bases, leaving 3 bases of the junction unmatched. Germline V lookup: CDR1 LNHNV, CDR2 YYDKDF (reference sequence). The CDR3 consists of 13 residues. Here the CDR3 reads CATSGGTGNEQFF. The CDR3 DNA is TGTGCCACCAGCGGCGGGACAGGCAATGAGCAGTTCTTC. The full variable domain, rest sourced from reference TRBV15 and TRBJ2-1, is DAMVIQNPRYQVTQFGKPVTLSCSQTLNHNVMYWYQQKSSQAPKLLFHYYDKDFNNEADTPDNFQSRRPNTSFCFLDIRSPGLGDTAMYLCATSGGTGNEQFFGPGTRLTVL.